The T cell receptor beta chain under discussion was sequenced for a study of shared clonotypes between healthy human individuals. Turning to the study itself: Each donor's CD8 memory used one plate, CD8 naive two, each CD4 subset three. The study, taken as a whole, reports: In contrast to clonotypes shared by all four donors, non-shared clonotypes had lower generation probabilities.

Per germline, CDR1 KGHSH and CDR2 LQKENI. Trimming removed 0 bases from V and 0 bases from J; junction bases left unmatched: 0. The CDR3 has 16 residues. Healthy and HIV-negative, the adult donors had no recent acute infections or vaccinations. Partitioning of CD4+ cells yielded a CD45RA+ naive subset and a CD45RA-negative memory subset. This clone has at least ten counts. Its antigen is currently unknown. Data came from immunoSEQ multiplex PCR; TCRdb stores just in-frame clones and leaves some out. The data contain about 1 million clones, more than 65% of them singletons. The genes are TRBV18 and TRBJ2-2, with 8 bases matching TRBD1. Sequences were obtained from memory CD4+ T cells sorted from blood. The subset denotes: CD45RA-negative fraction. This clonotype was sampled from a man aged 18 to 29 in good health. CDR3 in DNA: TGTGCCAGCTCACCACCGGACAGGGCGAACACCGGGGAGCTGTTTTTT. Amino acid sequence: CASSPPDRANTGELFF. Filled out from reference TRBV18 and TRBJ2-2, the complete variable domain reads NAGVMQNPRHLVRRRGQEARLRCSPMKGHSHVYWYRQLPEEGLKFMVYLQKENIIDESGMPKERFSAEFPKEGPSILRIQQVVRGDSAAYFCASSPPDRANTGELFFGEGSRLTVL.